The clone carrying this TCR beta chain occurred a few times. Germline assignment: CDR1 MNHEY and CDR2 SVGAGI. V shed 5 bases and J shed 4 bases, with 11 bases lying between them. There are 13 residues in the CDR3. One heparinised blood draw, averaging roughly 0.11 L, came from each donor. Populations obtained by sorting all exceeded 95% purity. This record comes from a study of beta chain features in type 1 diabetes. Expressed TCRB transcripts were sequenced after all isolated RNA was converted to cDNA. Libraries were prepared by immunoSEQ multiplex PCR; TCRdb keeps only in-frame clonotypes and omits some of them. This table holds 350,000 to 400,000 clones, more than 12% found once.

The chain uses TRBV6-5 and TRBJ1-2; the D gene is possibly TRBD1 (5 bases). Specimen: naive CD4+ T cells from blood. This receptor was obtained from a woman between 18 and 30 years old in good health. CDR3 region: CASSLFDSYGYTF. The DNA for the CDR3 is TGTGCCAGCAGTCTATTCGACAGCTATGGCTACACCTTC.